A single sample gave rise to the 11 T cell receptor beta chains below, sequenced in a study of T cell responses to AZD1222 COVID-19 vaccine. TCRdb's table, derived via immunoSEQ multiplex PCR, lists solely in-frame clones and lacks some. The data show roughly 150,000 clones, roughly nine tenths seen once. The sample in question was peripheral blood, obtained on day 0 of AZD1222 vaccination. These receptors came from an adult in good health.

V gene TRBV4-3 combines with J gene TRBJ2-2; the match to TRBD2 covers 11 bases. The CDR3 runs to 17 residues. Germline V lookup: CDR1 LGHNA, CDR2 YSLEER. The V segment lost 4 bases and the J segment 7 bases; nucleotides outside the gene matches: 11. DNA of the CDR3: TGCGCCAGCAGCCGTTTAATAGCGGGAGGGCCGGACGGGGAGCTGTTTTTT. The encoded protein is CASSRLIAGGPDGELFF.

This chain uses TRBV29-1 with TRBJ2-3, with D perhaps TRBD2 (7 bases). Per germline, CDR1 SQVTM and CDR2 ANQGSEA. Deletions cut 4 bases from V and 3 bases from J, with 23 bases between. This CDR3 has 17 amino acids. The CDR3 protein is CSVGGGGAPGLTDTQYF. The CDR3 DNA reads as TGCAGCGTTGGCGGAGGGGGGGCCCCAGGTCTAACAGATACGCAGTATTTT.

This rearrangement joins TRBV27 to TRBJ1-1, with D possibly matching TRBD1 (6 bases). This CDR3 region has 14 residues. The germline CDR1 and CDR2 sequences are MNHEY and SMNVEV (reference sequence). V lost 2 bases, J lost 5 bases, and 12 bases lay in between. Written as DNA, the CDR3 is TGTGCCAGCAGTTTAGGAGGGGGAGGAACTGAAGCTTTCTTT. It encodes CASSLGGGGTEAFF.

This chain joins TRBV28 and TRBJ1-6; no clear D gene. The CDR3 has 15 amino acids. Germline CDR1 and CDR2: MDHEN and SYDVKM. The V end was cut by 4 bases, the J end by 10 bases, with 17 bases between. The CDR3 here is CASSSTRATSSPLHF. CDR3 DNA: TGTGCCAGCAGTTCGACGAGAGCGACCTCATCACCCCTCCACTTT. The full variable domain, its missing parts supplied by reference TRBV28 and TRBJ1-6, is DVKVTQSSRYLVKRTGEKVFLECVQDMDHENMFWYRQDPGLGLRLIYFSYDVKMKEKGDIPEGYSVSREKKERFSLILESASTNQTSMYLCASSSTRATSSPLHFGNGTRLTVT.

This clone was counted once. V is TRBV27 and J is TRBJ1-2, with a weak D call TRBD1 (5 bases). Germline V gives CDR1 MNHEY, CDR2 SMNVEV (reference sequence). This CDR3 has 15 amino acids. Trimming stripped 7 bases from V and 0 bases from J, with 15 bases between. The CDR3 region has the DNA TGTGCCAGCACCTCCAGGGACGGACCTAACTATGGCTACACCTTC. Translated, it gives CASTSRDGPNYGYTF.

The sample holds a few counts of this clone. J is TRBJ1-2 and V is TRBV3-1 (or the pseudogene TRBV3-2); a weak D match, TRBD1 (6 bases). Trimming cost V 4 bases and J 8 bases, with 14 bases left between them. Per germline, CDR1 LGHDT and CDR2 YNNKEL (reference sequence). The CDR3 extends over 13 amino acids. CDR3: CASSLGGAVGYTF. CDR3 nucleotides: TGTGCCAGCAGCCTTGGGGGGGCGGTGGGCTACACCTTC.

The chain carries TRBV19 and TRBJ1-6, with D hard to call. V shed 6 bases and J shed 6 bases, with 21 bases lying between them. The germline CDR1 and CDR2 sequences are LNHDA and SQIVND (reference sequence). This CDR3 is 17 amino acids long. The CDR3 here is CASSGSWNYPSNSPLHF. CDR3 DNA sequence: TGTGCCAGTAGCGGTAGCTGGAATTATCCTTCTAATTCACCCCTCCACTTT. Supplemented by reference TRBV19 and TRBJ1-6, the full variable domain reads DGGITQSPKYLFRKEGQNVTLSCEQNLNHDAMYWYRQDPGQGLRLIYYSQIVNDFQKGDIAEGYSVSREKKESFPLTVTSAQKNPTAFYLCASSGSWNYPSNSPLHFGNGTRLTVT.

The J gene is TRBJ1-6, the V gene TRBV6-2 or TRBV6-3; TRBD1 aligns across 8 bases. The CDR3 totals 13 residues. Germline trimming cut 6 bases from V and 7 bases from J; bases unmatched to any gene: 2. Germline V lookup: CDR1 MNHEY, CDR2 SVGEGT. CDR3 sequence (DNA): TGTGCCAGCAGCGGACAGGGAAATTCACCCCTCCACTTT. Amino acid sequence: CASSGQGNSPLHF.

V is TRBV6-5 and J is TRBJ2-2, with TRBD2 as a possible D gene (6 bases). The CDR3 runs to 15 residues. V was cut by 2 bases and J by 0 bases, with 7 bases left in between. CDR1 is MNHEY, CDR2 SVGAGI, per germline. CDR3 loop: CASSYGGTNTGELFF. The CDR3 DNA sequence: TGTGCCAGCAGTTACGGCGGGACGAACACCGGGGAGCTGTTTTTT.

V usage is TRBV6-2 or TRBV6-3 and J usage is TRBJ1-5; possibly TRBD1 for D (6 bases). CDR3 length: 16 residues. V lost 5 bases and J 7 bases, leaving 21 bases between the germline ends. Per germline, CDR1 MNHEY and CDR2 SVGEGT. CDR3 sequence (DNA): TGTGCCAGCAGTCCAACGAGAGGGGGGAATGGGCAGCCCCAGCATTTT. Its translation is CASSPTRGGNGQPQHF.

The chain couples TRBV24-1 to TRBJ1-5; D is unresolved. The germline CDR1 and CDR2 sequences are KGHDR and SFDVKD. V lost 0 bases and J lost 0, with 11 bases in between. The CDR3 runs to 17 residues. This CDR3 reads CATSDLYFILSNQPQHF. The CDR3 bases are TGTGCCACCAGTGATTTGTACTTCATCCTTAGCAATCAGCCCCAGCATTTT.